This passage covers 25 T cell receptor beta chains from one sample sequenced in a study of metastatic and nonmetastatic thyroid tumors. MiXCR reprocessed the PCR reads for TCRdb. Of tens of thousands of clones listed, approximately 17% are singletons. Each patient came to thyroid surgery without any prior treatment (of any kind). Sequenced: blood. Every receptor here comes from a female donor with papillary thyroid cancer or a benign thyroid nodule (not recorded which). Some clones in this sample may be carry-over from other donors' samples.

This clone appeared many times. The genes are TRBV24-1 and TRBJ2-1; possibly TRBD1 or TRBD2 for D (5 bases each). The V and J ends lost 6 bases and 4 bases respectively, with 15 bases between them. Per germline, CDR1 KGHDR and CDR2 SFDVKD. The CDR3 has 15 residues. The CDR3 nucleotides read TGTGCCACCAGTCGGGGCGGGCCCGAATACAATGAGCAGTTCTTC. This translates into CATSRGGPEYNEQFF.

This clone was counted at least ten times. The chain uses TRBV5-8 and TRBJ2-1; 11 bases are a match to TRBD2. CDR3 size: 15 residues. Germline-derived CDR1 and CDR2 are SGHTS and YDEGEE. V dropped 5 bases and J dropped 4; count of bases not matched to a gene: 5. The CDR3 region has the DNA TGTGCCAGCAGTTCGAGACTAGCGGGATACAATGAGCAGTTCTTC. It is translated as CASSSRLAGYNEQFF.

Judged by abundance, this clone is medium-sized (0.01 to 0.1%). This chain joins TRBV6-2 or TRBV6-3 and TRBJ1-2, with D perhaps TRBD1 (5 bases). Trimming took off 5 bases at V and 2 bases at J, with 21 bases between the two ends. CDR1 is MNHEY, CDR2 SVGEGT, per germline. The CDR3 spans 17 residues. The DNA for the CDR3 is TGTGCCAGCAGTCGCCCGGGACCTTCCCCCTTAAACTATGGCTACACCTTC. It specifies CASSRPGPSPLNYGYTF.

This clone showed up many times. The chain carries TRBV18 and TRBJ1-1, with D hard to call. Germline V lookup: CDR1 KGHSH, CDR2 LQKENI. V lost 3 bases, J lost 4 bases, and 15 bases lay in between. The CDR3 runs to 15 residues. The chain's CDR3 is CASSPSQQVGTEAFF. The DNA of the CDR3 is TGTGCCAGCTCACCGAGCCAGCAGGTGGGCACTGAAGCTTTCTTT.

This clone was seen at least ten times. For the CDR3, the DNA is TGCAGTGCCTATGACATGGCGGGGGGGGTCTTCCAAAACATTCAGTACTTC. Its translation: CSAYDMAGGVFQNIQYF. This chain uses TRBV20-1 with TRBJ2-4, with TRBD2 matching over 9 bases. V was clipped by 6 bases and J by 5 bases; unmatched bases: 17. The germline V gene encodes CDR1 DFQATT and CDR2 SNEGSKA (reference sequence). CDR3 length: 17 amino acids.

This clone showed up many times. The chain has TRBV4-2 and TRBJ1-2, with 8 bases fitting TRBD1. CDR1 is LGHNA, CDR2 YNFKEQ, per germline. The V and J ends lost 0 bases and 2 bases, in that order; junction bases with no gene match: 8. The CDR3 extends over 17 amino acids. The CDR3 nucleotides are TGTGCCAGCAGCCAAGAGGGGGCAGGGGGCGGGAACTATGGCTACACCTTC. Protein product: CASSQEGAGGGNYGYTF.

The V and J genes are TRBV6-2 or TRBV6-3 and TRBJ2-1, with D perhaps given as TRBD1 or TRBD2 (6 bases each). V shed 6 bases and J shed 5 bases, with 14 bases lying between them. Germline lookup yields CDR1 MNHEY and CDR2 SVGEGT. The CDR3 is made up of 14 amino acids. The DNA of the CDR3 is TGTGCCAGCAGGCGAGGGGGAGGAAACAATGAGCAGTTCTTC. This translates into CASRRGGGNNEQFF.

This clone appeared many times. The chain recombines TRBV20-1 with TRBJ1-4; D gene ambiguous. Germline CDR1 DFQATT, CDR2 SNEGSKA (reference sequence). Trimming left V 5 bases short and J 0 bases short, with 10 bases between. The CDR3 totals 14 residues. In DNA form, the CDR3 reads TGCAGTGCTCCACAACCGGCAACTAATGAAAAACTGTTTTTT. This sequence encodes CSAPQPATNEKLFF.

The rearrangement links TRBV29-1 to TRBJ2-7; TRBD1 matches at 9 bases. The germline V gene has CDR1 SQVTM and CDR2 ANQGSEA. The CDR3 sequence is 13 residues long. The trim removed 6 bases at V and 2 bases at J, leaving 5 bases unmatched. CDR3 residues: CSVPGQGAYEQYF. The CDR3 nucleotides are TGCAGCGTACCGGGACAGGGAGCCTACGAGCAGTACTTC.

This clone was detected ten times or more. The rearrangement uses TRBV19 and TRBJ2-2, with TRBD2 as a possible D gene (7 bases). Germline V gives CDR1 LNHDA, CDR2 SQIVND (reference sequence). The V gene lost 3 bases and the J gene lost 6 bases, with 17 bases spanning the gap. This CDR3 region has 16 residues. The CDR3 region is CASSMVTGGSSGELFF. The CDR3 bases are TGTGCCAGTAGTATGGTCACGGGGGGCTCGTCCGGGGAGCTGTTTTTT.

This clone was observed many times. V gene TRBV11-3 combines with J gene TRBJ2-7, with TRBD2 identical over 13 bases. Germline CDR1 and CDR2: SGHNT and YENEEA. V shed 2 bases, J shed 3 bases, and the junction held 4 bases outside the gene matches. The CDR3 length is 16 residues. This chain's CDR3 is CASSLLTSGRLYEQYF. The CDR3 nucleotides read TGTGCCAGCAGCTTACTGACTAGCGGGAGGCTCTACGAGCAGTACTTC.

There are a few counts of this clone. CDR3 nucleotides: TGTGCCAGCAGTTACTTACACCCCGGGGGCCTCGCCTCCTACGAGCAGTACTTC. Amino acid sequence: CASSYLHPGGLASYEQYF. The chain employs TRBV6-5 and TRBJ2-7; D tentatively fits TRBD1 or TRBD2 (6 bases each). V shed 1 base and J shed 0 bases, with 19 bases lying between them. This CDR3 has 18 amino acids. Germline V CDR1 and CDR2: MNHEY, SVGAGI.

A word on this clone: Possible read error: a much larger clone is one base away. V and J are TRBV24-1 and TRBJ1-1; TRBD1 matches at 8 bases. This CDR3 has 15 residues. V gave up 9 bases and J gave up 2 bases; unmatched junction bases: 10. The germline gives CDR1 KGHDR, CDR2 SFDVKD. The CDR3 here is CATGAGQESNTEAFF. The CDR3 bases are TGTGCCACCGGCGCGGGACAGGAATCTAACACTGAAGCTTTCTTT.

This clone showed up many times. CDR3 residues: CASMQSGGKTDTQYF. CDR3 bases: TGTGCCAGTATGCAATCGGGAGGAAAGACAGATACGCAGTATTTT. The chain has TRBV19 and TRBJ2-3; 7 nucleotides match TRBD2. CDR1 is LNHDA, CDR2 SQIVND, per germline (reference sequence). The CDR3 loop spans 15 amino acids. V gave up 7 bases and J gave up 3 bases; unmatched junction bases: 10.

This clone was observed many times. This CDR3 is CASSRDGDTQYF. For the CDR3, the DNA is TGTGCCAGCAGTAGAGATGGGGATACGCAGTATTTT. The chain combines TRBV11-3 with TRBJ2-3; D gene unclear. Trimming removed 6 bases at V and 6 bases at J, with 10 bases between. Germline loops: CDR1 SGHNT, CDR2 YENEEA. The length of the CDR3 is 12 residues.

By share, this clone counts as large. Other DNA sequences from this sample encode an identical CDR3 as well. This chain links TRBV12-3 or TRBV12-4 with TRBJ2-3; TRBD2 matches at 11 bases. This CDR3 spans 15 amino acids. J lost 5 bases, V lost 3 bases, and 4 bases had no gene match. The CDR3 nucleotides read TGTGCCAGCAGTTTTAGGCTAGCGGGAGGAGATACGCAGTATTTT. Amino acids: CASSFRLAGGDTQYF.

Within the sample, this clone is medium-sized. The CDR3: CASSIAASSGEQYF. DNA for the CDR3: TGTGCCAGTAGTATAGCAGCTAGCTCGGGCGAGCAGTACTTC. The chain is built from TRBV19 and TRBJ2-7; D possibly corresponds to TRBD2 (5 bases). V was trimmed by 1 base and J by 6 bases, leaving 13 bases between them. The CDR3 extends over 14 amino acids. Germline V lookup: CDR1 LNHDA, CDR2 SQIVND (reference sequence). Using reference TRBV19 and TRBJ2-7 for the parts outside the CDR3, the full variable domain is DGGITQSPKYLFRKEGQNVTLSCEQNLNHDAMYWYRQDPGQGLRLIYYSQIVNDFQKGDIAEGYSVSREKKESFPLTVTSAQKNPTAFYLCASSIAASSGEQYFGPGTRLTVT.

This clone was observed many times. The rearrangement links TRBV6-9 to TRBJ2-1; 14 bases fit TRBD2. Germline V gene lookup returns CDR1 MNHGY and CDR2 SVAAGI. Trimming removed 5 bases from V and 4 bases from J; junction bases left unmatched: 7. The CDR3 consists of 17 residues. This CDR3 reads CASSRPGLAGDYNEQFF. CDR3 DNA sequence: TGTGCCAGCAGTCGACCGGGACTAGCGGGAGATTACAATGAGCAGTTCTTC.

This clone has only a few counts. The chain links TRBV2 to TRBJ1-2, with 9 bases lining up with TRBD1. The germline V gene encodes CDR1 SNHLY and CDR2 FYNNEI. V lost 10 bases, J lost 8 bases, and 14 bases stayed unmatched. This CDR3 region has 14 residues. CDR3 in amino acids: CAIGGSWDRDGYTF. CDR3 nucleotide sequence: TGTGCCATTGGGGGTTCTTGGGACAGGGACGGCTACACCTTC.

This clone was picked up many times. The genes are TRBV5-4 and TRBJ2-1; 11 bases fit TRBD2. Germline V gene sequence: CDR1 SGHNT, CDR2 YYREEE (reference sequence). V shed 0 bases, J shed 0 bases, and the junction held 2 bases outside the gene matches. This CDR3 has 17 residues. The CDR3 nucleotides are TGTGCCAGCAGCTTGGGGACTAGCGGGTTCTCCTACAATGAGCAGTTCTTC. Amino acid sequence: CASSLGTSGFSYNEQFF.

This chain connects TRBV29-1 to TRBJ1-2; D is unclear. The CDR3 is made up of 15 amino acids. CDR1 SQVTM and CDR2 ANQGSEA come from the germline V gene. V lost 3 bases to trimming and J lost 0 bases, with 14 bases between them. The CDR3 DNA follows: TGCAGCGTTGATCCCCTAGGCTCAGCTAACTATGGCTACACCTTC. Protein sequence: CSVDPLGSANYGYTF.

This clone was observed at least ten times. The rearrangement links TRBV20-1 to TRBJ2-1, with D perhaps matching TRBD2 (6 bases). Germline-derived CDR1 and CDR2 are DFQATT and SNEGSKA (reference sequence). Deletions cut 3 bases from V and 0 bases from J, with 9 bases between. The length of the CDR3 is 14 residues. CDR3 protein: CSASSSASYNEQFF. CDR3 coding DNA: TGCAGTGCTAGTTCTAGCGCCTCCTACAATGAGCAGTTCTTC.

This clone was seen many times. This sequence joins TRBV7-9 and TRBJ2-1, with D perhaps TRBD2 (5 bases). Germline loops: CDR1 SEHNR, CDR2 FQNEAQ (reference sequence). V was trimmed by 7 bases and J by 5 bases, leaving 18 bases between them. The CDR3 covers 15 residues. Here the CDR3 DNA reads TGTGCCAGCACCCCTCCTGGCGGACTTAACAATGAGCAGTTCTTC. It yields the protein CASTPPGGLNNEQFF.

Ten or more counts support this clone. The chain combines TRBV13 with TRBJ2-1, with 7 bases that match TRBD1. J gave up 3 bases and V 5 bases, and 10 bases lay outside the gene matches. This CDR3 is 16 amino acids long. CDR1 is PRHDT, CDR2 FYEKMQ, per germline (reference sequence). In nucleotides, the CDR3 is TGTGCCAGCAGCCGACATACAGGGGAATACTACAATGAGCAGTTCTTC. Translation gives CASSRHTGEYYNEQFF.

A few counts support this clone. Being one base from a much bigger clone, this may be a read error. Without the conserved terminal phenylalanine or tryptophan, this CDR3 likely stems from a read error. Within the sample, other DNA sequences also encode this same CDR3. The chain carries TRBV28 and TRBJ2-5, with TRBD1 matching 8 bases. This CDR3 is built from 18 residues. The ends lost 6 bases at V and 7 bases at J; junction bases unmatched: 22. Germline-derived CDR1 and CDR2 are MDHEN and SYDVKM. As DNA, the CDR3 is TGTGCCAGCAGCACTCCCACCGGGACAGGTCCTTTCGGGGGGACCCAGTACCTC. It encodes CASSTPTGTGPFGGTQYL.